The entry below gives a single T cell receptor (beta chain) sequence along with its context. Its antigen is undetermined. Trimming stripped 0 bases from V and 2 bases from J, with 11 bases between. The germline V gene has CDR1 LNHNV and CDR2 YYDKDF (reference sequence). The CDR3 has 16 residues. This sample was taken from a study of OX40 agonist ivuxolimab in advanced cancers. Libraries were prepared by immunoSEQ multiplex PCR; TCRdb keeps only in-frame clonotypes and omits some of them. The data hold tens of thousands of clones, with roughly 90% observed a single time. Study findings and constraints: CD8+ T cells (on average) carried more expanded clones than CD4+ T cells. Clonal expansion was seen in CD4+ and CD8+ blood T cells by week 6 at 0.1 to 3.0 mg/kg.

The clonotype was recovered from an adult with an advanced solid tumor such as melanoma, head and neck, liver or kidney cancer. This chain links TRBV15 with TRBJ2-1; D is ambiguous. Sequenced here: CD4+ or CD8+ T cells sorted from blood, sampled in a trial of the OX40 agonist ivuxolimab. CDR3 region: CATSRDWVRPYNEQFF. Written as DNA, the CDR3 is TGTGCCACCAGCAGAGATTGGGTTAGACCCTACAATGAGCAGTTCTTC.